Below are 22 T cell receptor beta chains sequenced from a single sample in a study of blood T cell repertoires in COVID-19. The data were produced by immunoSEQ multiplex PCR, yet TCRdb's version contains in-frame clones alone and is incomplete. The sample holds roughly 14,000 clones, 83% seen once. Sequencing was done on a sample of peripheral blood. These receptor sequences come from a man in his forties with active or convalescent COVID-19.

The J gene is TRBJ1-2, the V gene TRBV6-5; D call uncertain. CDR3 length: 15 amino acids. Trimming left V 2 bases short and J 2 bases short, with 12 bases between. CDR1 and CDR2 from the germline V gene are MNHEY and SVGAGI. The CDR3 bases are TGTGCCAGCAGTTACGAGGGCGGAGTGAACTATGGCTACACCTTC. This codes for CASSYEGGVNYGYTF.

The chain uses TRBV4-3 and TRBJ1-3, with D perhaps TRBD1 (6 bases). The germline CDR1 and CDR2 sequences are LGHNA and YSLEER. V was clipped by 9 bases and J by 4 bases, with 13 bases between them. The CDR3 spans 13 residues. CDR3 bases: TGCGCCAGTGCGGCAGGGGTGGGAAACACCATATATTTT. Translating gives CASAAGVGNTIYF.

The chain is built from TRBV6-1 and TRBJ2-7; 7 bases match TRBD1. CDR1 is MNHNS and CDR2 is SASEGT in the germline V gene. The V segment lost 3 bases and the J segment 3 bases; nucleotides outside the gene matches: 8. CDR3 length equals 15 residues. CDR3 DNA sequence: TGTGCCAGCAGTGAGAGACAGGGACGTAGCTACGAGCAGTACTTC. Translation gives CASSERQGRSYEQYF.

This clone occurred a few times. The CDR3: CASNSPYQERKNSPLHF. CDR3 bases: TGTGCCAGTAACAGTCCCTACCAGGAGCGGAAAAATTCACCCCTCCACTTT. The gene calls are TRBV19 and TRBJ1-6; D unresolved. This CDR3 has 17 amino acids. The V gene lost 7 bases and the J gene lost 7 bases, with 23 bases spanning the gap. CDR1 is LNHDA, CDR2 SQIVND, per germline (reference sequence).

The rearrangement joins TRBV5-1 to TRBJ2-2; 10 positions agree with TRBD1. Trimming removed 0 bases from V and 5 bases from J; junction bases left unmatched: 7. The CDR3 covers 17 residues. CDR1 and CDR2 from the germline V gene are SGHRS and YFSETQ. The DNA of the CDR3 is TGCGCCAGCAGCTTGGGACAGGGGGCGCTTAGTACCGGGGAGCTGTTTTTT. Translation gives CASSLGQGALSTGELFF.

V and J are TRBV19 and TRBJ2-1, with 9 bases matching TRBD1. V trimming: 4 bases; J trimming: 14 bases; junction bases outside the gene matches: 6. This CDR3 is built from 12 residues. Germline assignment: CDR1 LNHDA and CDR2 SQIVND (reference sequence). The CDR3 DNA reads as TGTGCCAGTAGTAAAGACAGGGGGAGTGAGTTCTTC. Its protein product is CASSKDRGSEFF.

The gene calls are TRBV21-1 and TRBJ1-1; the table's TRBD1 call for D was not verified on the DNA. TRBV21-1 is marked as a pseudogene. CDR3 length equals 16 residues. In DNA form, the CDR3 reads TGTGCCAGCAGCAAAGGGGGACGGACAGCCAACACTGAAGCTTTCTTT. Protein: CASSKGGRTANTEAFF.

The chain employs TRBV5-6 and TRBJ2-7, with D maybe TRBD2 (6 bases). CDR3 length: 15 amino acids. V lost 4 bases and J 1 base, leaving 15 bases between the germline ends. Germline CDR1 reads SGHDT; CDR2 reads YYEEEE. CDR3 in amino acids: CASSAGRDFSYEQYF. DNA of the CDR3: TGTGCCAGCAGCGCTGGCCGGGACTTTTCCTACGAGCAGTACTTC. Filled out from reference TRBV5-6 and TRBJ2-7, the complete variable domain reads DAGVTQSPTHLIKTRGQQVTLRCSPKSGHDTVSWYQQALGQGPQFIFQYYEEEERQRGNFPDRFSGHQFPNYSSELNVNALLLGDSALYLCASSAGRDFSYEQYFGPGTRLTVT.

V gene TRBV5-6 combines with J gene TRBJ2-2; 7 bases align to TRBD1. The CDR3 totals 15 residues. The V gene end was trimmed by 2 bases and the J gene end by 2 bases; junction bases not matched to a gene: 3. Germline CDR1 is SGHDT and CDR2 is YYEEEE. The CDR3 DNA reads TGTGCCAGCAGCTTCGGGACAGAAAACACCGGGGAGCTGTTTTTT. It yields the protein CASSFGTENTGELFF. Based on the CDR3 plus reference TRBV5-6 and TRBJ2-2, the full variable domain is DAGVTQSPTHLIKTRGQQVTLRCSPKSGHDTVSWYQQALGQGPQFIFQYYEEEERQRGNFPDRFSGHQFPNYSSELNVNALLLGDSALYLCASSFGTENTGELFFGEGSRLTVL.

The CDR3 nucleotides are TGTGCCTCCAAAGGGGTACCCCTCCACTTT. Protein product: CASKGVPLHF. The V call is TRBV30, the J call TRBJ1-6; tentatively, D is TRBD1 (5 bases). The CDR3 sequence is 10 residues long. Per germline, CDR1 GTSNPN and CDR2 SVGIG (reference sequence). V was cut by 7 bases and J by 12 bases, with 10 bases left in between.

The chain recombines TRBV28 with TRBJ1-5, with 8 positions matching TRBD1. J lost 2 bases, V lost 5 bases, and 17 bases had no gene match. From germline, CDR1 is MDHEN and CDR2 SYDVKM. The CDR3 covers 19 residues. The CDR3 nucleotides read TGTGCCAGCAGTGCCGGACAGGGAAGCCTGATGGTTGGCAATCAGCCCCAGCATTTT. As protein: CASSAGQGSLMVGNQPQHF. Full variable domain (missing parts from reference TRBV28 and TRBJ1-5): DVKVTQSSRYLVKRTGEKVFLECVQDMDHENMFWYRQDPGLGLRLIYFSYDVKMKEKGDIPEGYSVSREKKERFSLILESASTNQTSMYLCASSAGQGSLMVGNQPQHFGDGTRLSIL.

The chain uses TRBV7-9 and TRBJ2-1; unclear D gene. V was shortened by 3 bases and J by 3 bases, with 9 bases between the two germline ends. The CDR3 is made up of 14 amino acids. Germline V lookup: CDR1 SEHNR, CDR2 FQNEAQ (reference sequence). The CDR3 DNA sequence: TGTGCCAGCAGCTTCGACACCAACTACAATGAGCAGTTCTTC. Amino acid sequence: CASSFDTNYNEQFF.

The chain employs TRBV29-1 and TRBJ1-1, with D maybe TRBD1 (6 bases). The CDR3 consists of 14 residues. Germline lookup yields CDR1 SQVTM and CDR2 ANQGSEA. Trimming removed 7 bases from V and 1 base from J, with 16 bases in between. Here the CDR3 reads CSASKTGQNTEAFF. CDR3 DNA: TGCAGCGCCTCGAAGACAGGACAGAACACTGAAGCTTTCTTT.

The chain recombines TRBV7-3 with TRBJ2-5; 13 bases fit TRBD2. Germline CDR1 and CDR2: SGHTA and FQGTGA. V lost 4 bases, J lost 2 bases, and 1 base stayed unmatched. CDR3 length equals 15 residues. CDR3 sequence (DNA): TGTGCCAGCAGCTCGACTAGCGGGGGGCAAGAGACCCAGTACTTC. Residues: CASSSTSGGQETQYF.

V and J are TRBV25-1 and TRBJ1-4; 7 positions match TRBD1. The CDR3 has 15 residues. The germline V gene encodes CDR1 MGHDK and CDR2 SYGVNS. V gave up 4 bases and J gave up 5 bases; unmatched junction bases: 7. The CDR3 region has the DNA TGTGCCAGCAGTGCATGGACAGGAGGAAATGAAAAACTGTTTTTT. It specifies CASSAWTGGNEKLFF.

The V gene is TRBV21-1, the J gene TRBJ2-3; the table's D call, TRBD2, has no DNA check behind it. TRBV21-1 is shown as a pseudogene. This CDR3 is 16 amino acids long. The CDR3 DNA reads as TGTGCCAGCAGCAAAGTAGGGCAGGTGCGCGGGAATACGCAGTATTTT. As protein: CASSKVGQVRGNTQYF.

This chain uses TRBV7-2 with TRBJ2-7, with a tentative D call TRBD2 (6 bases). The ends were cut back, 7 bases at V and 0 bases at J, with 13 bases in the middle. The CDR3 spans 14 residues. CDR1 SGHTA and CDR2 FQGNSA come from the germline V gene. CDR3 sequence reads: CASMAGSLSYEQYF. The CDR3 nucleotides are TGTGCCAGCATGGCGGGATCCCTCTCCTACGAGCAGTACTTC.

This rearrangement joins TRBV6-5 to TRBJ1-3; D is unresolved. Germline CDR1 reads MNHEY; CDR2 reads SVGAGI. The CDR3 totals 14 residues. Trimming removed 0 bases from V and 6 bases from J, with 9 bases in between. CDR3 in DNA: TGTGCCAGCAGTTACTCGATGGCGGAAAACACCATATATTTT. Protein product: CASSYSMAENTIYF.

DNA for the CDR3: TGTGCCAGCAGCCTCACGCCCTCGGGAGCCAAAGGGTTAGGTGAGCAGTTCTTC. The encoded protein is CASSLTPSGAKGLGEQFF. This chain links TRBV5-6 with TRBJ2-1; the D gene is possibly TRBD2 (6 bases). This CDR3 contains 18 residues. V lost 4 bases, J lost 9 bases, and 29 bases lay in between. Germline lookup yields CDR1 SGHDT and CDR2 YYEEEE.

The genes are TRBV27 and TRBJ2-1; 13 positions match TRBD2. The V and J ends lost 4 bases and 4 bases, in that order; junction bases with no gene match: 10. Germline CDR1 is MNHEY and CDR2 is SMNVEV (reference sequence). The CDR3 covers 18 residues. The CDR3 coding sequence is TGTGCCAGCAGTTCGGGGGGGGTGGGACTAGCGGGATACAATGAGCAGTTCTTC. Its translation: CASSSGGVGLAGYNEQFF.

This chain connects TRBV19 to TRBJ2-5, with 7 nucleotides matching TRBD2. The V gene's germline CDR1 is LNHDA and CDR2 SQIVND (reference sequence). The CDR3 runs to 12 residues. Trimming cost V 7 bases and J 6 bases; bases outside gene matches: 5. Written as DNA, the CDR3 is TGTGCCAGTACTGACGGGGGGAAGACCCAGTACTTC. It yields the protein CASTDGGKTQYF.

This clone has a handful of counts. The rearrangement uses TRBV10-1 and TRBJ2-7, with 8 bases identical to TRBD1. Germline trimming cut 0 bases from V and 5 bases from J; bases unmatched to any gene: 6. This CDR3 has 15 amino acids. The germline CDR1 and CDR2 sequences are WNHNN and SYGVQD (reference sequence). The CDR3 loop reads CASSESFGQGNEQYF. The CDR3 coding sequence is TGCGCCAGCAGTGAGTCTTTTGGACAGGGTAACGAGCAGTACTTC.